These 21 T cell receptor beta chains came from one sample sequenced in a study of regulatory T cells in long-lasting Graves disease. Relying on iRepertoire HTBI primers and Arm-PCR of CDR3 regions, the team built TCR beta libraries. TCRdb independently ran MiXCR on the multiplex PCR reads; one entry per CDR3 protein. The sample has roughly 700,000 distinct CDR3 sequences; about 32% are singletons. Described time point: persistent/refractory GD, antithyroid drugs over 5 years with positive TRAb. RNA from PBMCs was the source of the TCR library. The material sequenced was peripheral blood mononuclear cells (PBMCs), taken when the disease was refractory, from a patient treated with antithyroid drugs. The source of these receptors is a female donor with Graves disease.

This chain joins TRBV7-6 and TRBJ1-4; tentatively, D is TRBD1 (5 bases). Germline V gene sequence: CDR1 SGHVS, CDR2 FNYEAQ. Trimming cost V 5 bases and J 4 bases, with 14 bases left between them. This CDR3 has 15 residues. The CDR3 region is CASSRSTGINEKLFF. CDR3 nucleotides: TGTGCCAGCAGCCGCAGTACAGGAATTAATGAAAAACTGTTTTTT.

This clonotype was seen more than once but under ten times. The chain links TRBV3-1 to TRBJ2-5, with D perhaps matching TRBD2 (6 bases). CDR3 size: 15 residues. The V gene's germline CDR1 is LGHDT and CDR2 YNNKEL (reference sequence). V dropped 4 bases and J dropped 6 bases, with 18 bases sitting between them. The CDR3 is CASSPQATSSQTQYF. The CDR3 DNA follows: TGTGCCAGCAGCCCGCAGGCCACTAGCAGCCAGACCCAGTACTTC.

This clonotype was detected a few times. The chain joins TRBV7-9 to TRBJ2-3; tentative D call: TRBD2 (6 bases). CDR1 SEHNR and CDR2 FQNEAQ come from the germline V gene (reference sequence). Trimming removed 5 bases from V and 0 bases from J, with 18 bases in between. The CDR3 runs to 17 residues. CDR3 amino acids: CASSPTGLSPSTDTQYF. In nucleotides, the CDR3 is TGTGCCAGCAGCCCGACCGGACTATCCCCTAGCACAGATACGCAGTATTTT.

The gene calls are TRBV20-1 and TRBJ2-7; 7 bases match TRBD2. This CDR3 contains 12 residues. CDR1 and CDR2 (germline): DFQATT, SNEGSKA (reference sequence). V was clipped by 6 bases and J by 6 bases; unmatched bases: 8. DNA for the CDR3: TGCAGTGCGGGTGGGGACTATTTCGAGCAGTACTTC. The encoded protein is CSAGGDYFEQYF.

This clonotype was observed at least ten times. The CDR3 is CASSASGRGLFF. The CDR3, as DNA: TGTGCCAGCAGTGCTTCCGGGCGTGGGCTGTTTTTT. This chain joins TRBV2 and TRBJ2-2; D not resolved. The CDR3 extends over 12 amino acids. CDR1 SNHLY and CDR2 FYNNEI come from the germline V gene. V dropped 4 bases and J dropped 13 bases, with 13 bases sitting between them.

J is TRBJ1-1 and V is TRBV29-1, with no clear D. CDR3 length: 14 residues. The germline V gene encodes CDR1 SQVTM and CDR2 ANQGSEA. Trimming pared 4 bases from V and 1 base from J, leaving 13 bases between. CDR3: CSVGLGGPNTEAFF. The CDR3 bases are TGCAGCGTTGGGTTAGGAGGACCGAACACTGAAGCTTTCTTT.

This clonotype was counted between two and nine times. The rearrangement links TRBV9 to TRBJ2-4; D ambiguous. Trimming left V 4 bases short and J 7 bases short, with 12 bases between. The CDR3 extends over 13 amino acids. CDR1 and CDR2 from the germline V gene are SGDLS and YYNGEE. CDR3 loop: CASSKDNTNIQYF. The CDR3 DNA is TGTGCCAGCAGCAAAGACAATACTAACATTCAGTACTTC.

The chain links TRBV29-1 to TRBJ1-1, with D hard to call. CDR1 is SQVTM, CDR2 ANQGSEA, per germline. This CDR3 has 12 amino acids. Trimming shortened V by 2 bases and J by 6 bases, and 10 bases separated the two germline ends. The CDR3 sequence is CSVEKSGAEAFF. CDR3 nucleotide sequence: TGCAGCGTTGAAAAATCTGGTGCTGAAGCTTTCTTT. Looking up the rest from reference TRBV29-1 and TRBJ1-1 gives the full variable domain: SAVISQKPSRDICQRGTSLTIQCQVDSQVTMMFWYRQQPGQSLTLIATANQGSEATYESGFVIDKFPISRPNLTFSTLTVSNMSPEDSSIYLCSVEKSGAEAFFGQGTRLTVV.

This sequence joins TRBV3-1 and TRBJ1-1; D is undetermined. The V gene's germline CDR1 is LGHDT and CDR2 YNNKEL (reference sequence). This CDR3 region has 14 residues. The V end lost 2 bases, the J end lost 0 bases, and 7 bases lay between the germline ends. CDR3 amino acids: CASSQRVVNTEAFF. CDR3 bases: TGTGCCAGCAGCCAAAGGGTTGTGAACACTGAAGCTTTCTTT.

The J gene is TRBJ1-2, the V gene TRBV5-1; 7 bases are a match to TRBD1. From germline, CDR1 is SGHRS and CDR2 YFSETQ. J gave up 0 bases and V 4 bases, and 3 bases lay outside the gene matches. There are 14 residues in the CDR3. The CDR3 protein is CASSRDSTNYGYTF. CDR3 DNA sequence: TGCGCCAGCAGCCGGGACAGTACTAACTATGGCTACACCTTC.

This clonotype has more than one count but fewer than ten. CDR3 nucleotides: TGTGCCAGCAGTTTAGGGACCGGGACAGAAAGCAATCAGCCCCAGCATTTT. This codes for CASSLGTGTESNQPQHF. The V call is TRBV12-3 or TRBV12-4, the J call TRBJ1-5; 7 bases align to TRBD1. This CDR3 comprises 17 residues. The junction had 7 bases not matched to a gene; V was cut back by 1 base and J by 1 base.

This clonotype was counted ten times or more. The rearrangement joins TRBV11-3 to TRBJ2-2, with 8 bases identical to TRBD2. The germline CDR1 and CDR2 sequences are SGHNT and YENEEA. The J segment lost 5 bases and the V segment lost 5 bases, leaving 7 bases of the junction unmatched. This CDR3 spans 15 amino acids. The CDR3 is CASSPSGGATGELFF. The CDR3 nucleotides read TGTGCCAGCAGCCCCAGCGGGGGCGCAACCGGGGAGCTGTTTTTT. Full variable domain (missing parts from reference TRBV11-3 and TRBJ2-2): EAGVVQSPRYKIIEKKQPVAFWCNPISGHNTLYWYLQNLGQGPELLIRYENEEAVDDSQLPKDRFSAERLKGVDSTLKIQPAELGDSAVYLCASSPSGGATGELFFGEGSRLTVL.

The rearrangement joins TRBV20-1 to TRBJ2-7, with D possibly being TRBD1 (6 bases). V lost 2 bases, J lost 3 bases, and 11 bases lay in between. The CDR3 extends over 13 amino acids. The V gene's germline CDR1 is DFQATT and CDR2 SNEGSKA (reference sequence). The CDR3 bases are TGCAGTGCTAGACTTAAGGACAGCTACGAGCAGTACTTC. It codes for CSARLKDSYEQYF.

This clonotype was found many times. The chain uses TRBV2 and TRBJ1-5; D possibly corresponds to TRBD1 (5 bases). Trimming removed 6 bases from V and 5 bases from J, with 17 bases in between. The germline gives CDR1 SNHLY, CDR2 FYNNEI. The CDR3 is 15 amino acids. The CDR3 DNA reads TGTGCCAGCAGCCGAAGGGGCGGCGGGGATCAGCCCCAGCATTTT. Encoded protein: CASSRRGGGDQPQHF.

The sample holds a few counts of this clonotype. The genes are TRBV20-1 and TRBJ1-2, with a tentative D call TRBD1 (5 bases). CDR3 size: 12 residues. Germline CDR1 DFQATT, CDR2 SNEGSKA (reference sequence). With 6 bases removed from V and 0 bases from J, the gap between germline ends came to 8 bases. The CDR3 is CSATGSNYGYTF. DNA of the CDR3: TGCAGTGCAACAGGTTCTAACTATGGCTACACCTTC.

The chain recombines TRBV12-3 or TRBV12-4 with TRBJ1-2; D gene uncertain. The CDR3 is 15 amino acids. Trimming removed 2 bases from V and 1 base from J, with 11 bases in between. The CDR3 protein is CASSLIRRFNYGYTF. CDR3 bases: TGTGCCAGCAGTTTAATCCGGAGATTTAACTATGGCTACACCTTC.

This clonotype has more than one count but fewer than ten. This chain links TRBV12-3 or TRBV12-4 with TRBJ1-6; 10 nucleotides agree with TRBD1. V shed 4 bases and J 9 bases; nucleotides not matched to a gene: 3. This CDR3 contains 14 residues. For the CDR3, the DNA is TGTGCCAGCAGTTCGACAGGGGGCGGTTCACCCCTCCACTTT. Protein sequence: CASSSTGGGSPLHF.

This rearrangement joins TRBV6-1 to TRBJ1-1; the match to TRBD1 covers 9 bases. Per the germline V gene, CDR1 is MNHNS and CDR2 is SASEGT. This CDR3 contains 14 residues. Losses at the gene ends were 6 bases for V and 7 bases for J; bases not matched to a gene: 9. The CDR3 DNA sequence: TGTGCCAGCAGGAGGGAGACAGGGGGAATTGAAGCTTTCTTT. Translating it yields CASRRETGGIEAFF.

This clonotype was seen more than once but under ten times. The chain employs TRBV7-3 and TRBJ2-7; 12 nucleotides match TRBD2. The CDR3 runs 16 residues. V shed 4 bases and J 2 bases; nucleotides not matched to a gene: 6. Germline V gene sequence: CDR1 SGHTA, CDR2 FQGTGA. In DNA, the CDR3 is TGTGCCAGCAGCTCAGATTCTAGCGGGAGGGCCTACGAGCAGTACTTC. This gives the protein CASSSDSSGRAYEQYF.

In its sample, this clonotype was seen a few times. The rearrangement uses TRBV5-1 and TRBJ1-2; maybe TRBD1 (6 bases). The germline V gene encodes CDR1 SGHRS and CDR2 YFSETQ. Trimming took off 4 bases at V and 6 bases at J, with 13 bases between the two ends. The CDR3 is 13 amino acids. CDR3 in amino acids: CASSDQGRDGYTF. In nucleotides, the CDR3 is TGCGCCAGCAGCGACCAGGGGAGGGATGGCTACACCTTC.

This clonotype was seen many times. The gene calls are TRBV7-9 and TRBJ2-7; tentatively, D is TRBD1 or TRBD2 (5 bases each). The CDR3 totals 13 residues. V lost 3 bases and J lost 4, with 10 bases in between. Germline V lookup: CDR1 SEHNR, CDR2 FQNEAQ (reference sequence). The CDR3 nucleotides are TGTGCCAGCAGCTTGAGTGGGGGTTACGAGCAGTACTTC. The encoded protein is CASSLSGGYEQYF.